The 30 T cell receptor beta chains below all came from one sample that was sequenced in a study of blood T cell repertoires in COVID-19. Here immunoSEQ multiplex PCR was the method, and the copy in TCRdb shows in-frame clones only, minus some. This table holds fewer than 150,000 clones, roughly 85% found once. Sequencing was done on a sample of peripheral blood. The receptor source for this set is a woman between 55 and 75 years old with COVID-19, enrolled during active disease.

This clone was detected only once. The chain is built from TRBV5-1 and TRBJ2-7; TRBD1 agrees at 8 bases. The germline gives CDR1 SGHRS, CDR2 YFSETQ. Trimming cost V 4 bases and J 4 bases; bases outside gene matches: 7. CDR3 length: 14 amino acids. The CDR3 DNA reads TGCGCCAGCAGCGCTTGGACAGGGCAATACGAGCAGTACTTC. Translated, it gives CASSAWTGQYEQYF.

The chain carries TRBV7-9 and TRBJ1-5; 10 positions match TRBD1. Germline-derived CDR1 and CDR2 are SEHNR and FQNEAQ (reference sequence). This CDR3 region has 17 residues. V trimming: 3 bases; J trimming: 8 bases; junction bases outside the gene matches: 13. The CDR3 is CASSFLRGTGAGEPQHF. CDR3 sequence (DNA): TGTGCCAGCAGCTTCCTCCGAGGGACAGGGGCTGGGGAGCCCCAGCATTTT.

The chain combines TRBV9 with TRBJ1-1, with TRBD1 identical over 8 bases. V was pared by 3 bases and J by 4 bases, with 11 bases of the junction left unmatched. This CDR3 contains 16 residues. Germline CDR1 and CDR2: SGDLS and YYNGEE. The CDR3 coding sequence is TGTGCCAGCAGCGCCGAACAGGGGGACCCGGGCACTGAAGCTTTCTTT. Amino acid sequence: CASSAEQGDPGTEAFF.

V is TRBV3-1 (or the pseudogene TRBV3-2) and J is TRBJ2-7; 11 bases agree with TRBD2. CDR3 length: 15 amino acids. Germline trimming cut 2 bases from V and 4 bases from J; bases unmatched to any gene: 4. The germline V gene has CDR1 LGHDT and CDR2 YNNKEL (reference sequence). CDR3 region: CASSQPGLAAYEQYF. The CDR3 coding sequence is TGTGCCAGCAGCCAACCGGGACTAGCGGCATACGAGCAGTACTTC.

V usage is TRBV5-1 and J usage is TRBJ2-1; TRBD2 agrees at 11 bases. Looked up from germline, CDR1 is SGHRS and CDR2 is YFSETQ. This CDR3 comprises 15 residues. Trimming removed 1 base from V and 8 bases from J; junction bases left unmatched: 5. The CDR3 loop is CASSLPSGGWDEQFF. The CDR3 coding sequence is TGCGCCAGCAGCTTGCCTAGCGGGGGGTGGGATGAGCAGTTCTTC. Full variable domain (outside the CDR3, taken from reference TRBV5-1 and TRBJ2-1): KAGVTQTPRYLIKTRGQQVTLSCSPISGHRSVSWYQQTPGQGLQFLFEYFSETQRNKGNFPGRFSGRQFSNSRSEMNVSTLELGDSALYLCASSLPSGGWDEQFFGPGTRLTVL.

J is TRBJ1-1 and V is TRBV4-2; unclear D gene. The V end was cut by 4 bases, the J end by 3 bases, with 9 bases between. The germline V gene encodes CDR1 LGHNA and CDR2 YNFKEQ. CDR3 length equals 13 residues. Here the CDR3 reads CASSLVGDTEAFF. CDR3 sequence (DNA): TGTGCCAGCAGCCTGGTCGGGGACACTGAAGCTTTCTTT.

V usage is TRBV4-1 and J usage is TRBJ1-2; D perhaps matches TRBD1 (5 bases). The germline gives CDR1 MGHRA, CDR2 YSYEKL. Trimming left V 6 bases short and J 0 bases short, with 20 bases between. There are 17 residues in the CDR3. The CDR3 spells CASRVSSWTRANYGYTF. DNA of the CDR3: TGCGCCAGCAGGGTCAGCTCCTGGACAAGAGCTAACTATGGCTACACCTTC.

The CDR3 reads CASSILSTGATQETQYF. CDR3 bases: TGTGCCAGTAGTATCCTTTCGACAGGGGCAACACAAGAGACCCAGTACTTC. V usage is TRBV19 and J usage is TRBJ2-5, with TRBD1 identical over 8 bases. Germline V gives CDR1 LNHDA, CDR2 SQIVND (reference sequence). The CDR3 loop spans 17 amino acids. J lost 2 bases, V lost 3 bases, and 11 bases had no gene match.

The chain joins TRBV6-5 to TRBJ2-1, with no clear D. V was trimmed by 8 bases and J by 7 bases, leaving 12 bases between them. This CDR3 region has 12 residues. Per the germline V gene, CDR1 is MNHEY and CDR2 is SVGAGI. This chain's CDR3 is CASETPRNEQFF. DNA of the CDR3: TGTGCCAGCGAAACCCCACGGAATGAGCAGTTCTTC.

This clone was counted a single time. The rearrangement links TRBV28 to TRBJ2-3; 7 nucleotides match TRBD1. CDR1 MDHEN and CDR2 SYDVKM come from the germline V gene. The CDR3 length is 15 residues. The V segment lost 5 bases and the J segment 2 bases; nucleotides outside the gene matches: 7. The CDR3: CASSPRTGATDTQYF. CDR3 bases: TGTGCCAGCAGTCCGCGGACAGGAGCCACAGATACGCAGTATTTT.

DNA for the CDR3: TGTGCCAGAAGCCCGACCAAGACTAGCGGGGGGGGCGTAACTAACAATGAGCAGTTCTTC. Translating gives CARSPTKTSGGGVTNNEQFF. This chain joins TRBV5-3 and TRBJ2-1; 14 nucleotides align to TRBD2. TRBV5-3 is classed as an ORF, of uncertain function. The CDR3 length is 20 residues. Losses at the gene ends were 4 bases for V and 5 bases for J; bases not matched to a gene: 17.

The rearrangement joins TRBV7-3 to TRBJ1-2, with unresolved D. Trimming pared 5 bases from V and 6 bases from J, leaving 16 bases between. Germline-derived CDR1 and CDR2 are SGHTA and FQGTGA. The CDR3 is 14 residues long. DNA of the CDR3: TGTGCCAGCAGCCCCAGTGGGGAGATAGATGGCTACACCTTC. Amino acids: CASSPSGEIDGYTF.

This chain connects TRBV13 to TRBJ1-3; D is perhaps TRBD1 (6 bases). The CDR3 totals 18 residues. Trimming removed 2 bases at V and 0 bases at J, with 17 bases between. Germline CDR1 is PRHDT and CDR2 is FYEKMQ (reference sequence). This chain's CDR3 is CASSLRSVQGLSGNTIYF. CDR3 DNA sequence: TGTGCCAGCAGCTTAAGGTCCGTACAGGGTCTCTCTGGAAACACCATATATTTT.

In this sample, this clone turned up a few times. The chain carries TRBV18 and TRBJ2-3; D gene uncertain. The CDR3 length is 14 residues. CDR1 is KGHSH and CDR2 is LQKENI in the germline V gene. The V and J ends lost 0 bases and 2 bases respectively, with 6 bases between them. CDR3 protein: CASSPPANTDTQYF. DNA for the CDR3: TGTGCCAGCTCACCACCTGCTAACACAGATACGCAGTATTTT.

The chain couples TRBV9 to TRBJ1-2, with D maybe TRBD1 (5 bases). Per the germline V gene, CDR1 is SGDLS and CDR2 is YYNGEE. Trimming cost V 0 bases and J 8 bases, with 11 bases left between them. This CDR3 contains 13 residues. The CDR3 bases are TGTGCCAGCAGCGTAGGCTGGGGGGGAGGCTACACCTTC. Encoded protein: CASSVGWGGGYTF.

Only a few counts were recorded for this clone. The V call is TRBV4-2, the J call TRBJ1-1; D might be TRBD1 (5 bases). V was cut by 1 base and J by 8 bases, with 23 bases left in between. CDR3 length: 17 amino acids. Germline V gene data show CDR1 as LGHNA and CDR2 as YNFKEQ. As DNA, the CDR3 is TGTGCCAGCAGCCAAGGGGAGGAAGGGGCCGCGATTCCCGAAGCTTTCTTT. Its protein is CASSQGEEGAAIPEAFF.

The chain is built from TRBV7-9 and TRBJ1-1; no firm D call. The CDR3 runs to 13 residues. The germline V and J ends were trimmed by 2 bases and 1 base, with 5 bases remaining between them. Germline V lookup: CDR1 SEHNR, CDR2 FQNEAQ (reference sequence). CDR3 in amino acids: CASSLRGNTEAFF. The DNA of the CDR3 is TGTGCCAGCAGCTTACGAGGGAACACTGAAGCTTTCTTT.

This clone was detected only once. The rearrangement joins TRBV7-9 to TRBJ1-2; D perhaps matches TRBD1 (5 bases). Germline V gene sequence: CDR1 SEHNR, CDR2 FQNEAQ (reference sequence). The length of the CDR3 is 14 residues. V lost 0 bases, J lost 5 bases, and 10 bases lay in between. The CDR3 DNA reads TGTGCCAGCAGCTTAGCCGGGACTGGATATGGCTACACCTTC. Amino acids: CASSLAGTGYGYTF. The full variable domain, rest sourced from reference TRBV7-9 and TRBJ1-2, is DTGVSQNPRHKITKRGQNVTFRCDPISEHNRLYWYRQTLGQGPEFLTYFQNEAQLEKSRLLSDRFSAERPKGSFSTLEIQRTEQGDSAMYLCASSLAGTGYGYTFGSGTRLTVV.

This clone has only a few counts. This chain joins TRBV2 and TRBJ2-7; no reliable D call. This CDR3 is built from 14 residues. Deletions cut 6 bases from V and 0 bases from J, with 12 bases between. Germline assignment: CDR1 SNHLY and CDR2 FYNNEI. In nucleotides, the CDR3 is TGTGCCAGCAGACAGACCTTTAGCTCCTACGAGCAGTACTTC. Its translation: CASRQTFSSYEQYF.

V usage is TRBV5-1 and J usage is TRBJ2-5; D is ambiguous. The CDR3 has 13 amino acids. V was trimmed by 0 bases and J by 3 bases, leaving 6 bases between them. The V gene's germline CDR1 is SGHRS and CDR2 YFSETQ. CDR3 sequence reads: CASSLGEEETQYF. The CDR3 nucleotides read TGCGCCAGCAGCTTGGGAGAAGAAGAGACCCAGTACTTC.

The J gene is TRBJ2-3, the V gene TRBV7-3; 8 bases are shared with TRBD2. The J segment lost 2 bases and the V segment lost 3 bases, leaving 4 bases of the junction unmatched. Germline CDR1 reads SGHTA; CDR2 reads FQGTGA. The CDR3 runs 15 residues. The CDR3 DNA reads as TGTGCCAGCAGCTTCGGGGGGGTGTCCACAGATACGCAGTATTTT. This gives the protein CASSFGGVSTDTQYF.

The genes are TRBV7-6 and TRBJ2-1; 8 bases map to TRBD2. The CDR3 is 16 amino acids. CDR1 is SGHVS and CDR2 is FNYEAQ in the germline V gene. V shed 5 bases and J 5 bases; nucleotides not matched to a gene: 11. CDR3 coding DNA: TGTGCCAGCAGCGATCCCTTGACTAGCGTAGACAATGAGCAGTTCTTC. This gives the protein CASSDPLTSVDNEQFF. Complete variable domain (other parts from reference TRBV7-6 and TRBJ2-1): GAGVSQSPRYKVTKRGQDVALRCDPISGHVSLYWYRQALGQGPEFLTYFNYEAQQDKSGLPNDRFSAERPEGSISTLTIQRTEQRDSAMYRCASSDPLTSVDNEQFFGPGTRLTVL.

This chain joins TRBV7-2 and TRBJ1-2; 9 positions agree with TRBD1. Germline-derived CDR1 and CDR2 are SGHTA and FQGNSA. This CDR3 comprises 14 residues. Germline trimming cut 7 bases from V and 6 bases from J; bases unmatched to any gene: 9. The CDR3 reads CASTGQGPADGYTF. CDR3 nucleotides: TGTGCCAGCACTGGACAGGGGCCCGCAGATGGCTACACCTTC.

V usage is TRBV24-1 and J usage is TRBJ2-1; perhaps TRBD2 as D (6 bases). V lost 7 bases to trimming and J lost 5 bases, with 14 bases between them. The CDR3 is made up of 14 amino acids. CDR1 is KGHDR and CDR2 is SFDVKD in the germline V gene. The CDR3 region has the DNA TGTGCCACCAGGGGAGGACCAGGTAACAATGAGCAGTTCTTC. Its translation: CATRGGPGNNEQFF.

V and J are TRBV5-4 and TRBJ1-6; 8 nucleotides match TRBD1. The CDR3 runs to 17 residues. Germline V gene data show CDR1 as SGHNT and CDR2 as YYREEE (reference sequence). J lost 7 bases, V lost 4 bases, and 13 bases had no gene match. DNA for the CDR3: TGTGCCAGCAGCCCCCCCGGACAGGGAGCCCGAAATTCACCCCTCCACTTT. Its translation: CASSPPGQGARNSPLHF.

The chain links TRBV27 to TRBJ2-1; perhaps TRBD2 as D (7 bases). V lost 4 bases and J 8 bases, leaving 21 bases between the germline ends. In germline, CDR1 is MNHEY, CDR2 SMNVEV (reference sequence). The CDR3 consists of 16 residues. This chain's CDR3 is CASSYASPGGPHEQFF. DNA of the CDR3: TGTGCCAGCAGTTATGCTTCCCCCGGGGGGCCACATGAGCAGTTCTTC.

The rearrangement joins TRBV10-3 to TRBJ1-5; D remains unclear. V gave up 2 bases and J gave up 4 bases, with 3 bases separating them. The CDR3 sequence is 12 residues long. Germline V gene lookup returns CDR1 ENHRY and CDR2 SYGVKD. CDR3 residues: CAISEENQPQHF. CDR3 DNA: TGTGCCATCAGTGAGGAGAATCAGCCCCAGCATTTT.

This rearrangement joins TRBV5-1 to TRBJ2-3; possibly TRBD2 for D (5 bases). The germline V gene has CDR1 SGHRS and CDR2 YFSETQ. V lost 5 bases to trimming and J lost 2 bases, with 21 bases between them. The CDR3 is made up of 17 amino acids. The chain's CDR3 is CASSRGSGAQSTDTQYF. The CDR3 region has the DNA TGCGCCAGCAGTCGGGGTAGTGGCGCCCAATCCACAGATACGCAGTATTTT.

This chain connects TRBV7-8 to TRBJ1-1; a weak D match, TRBD1 (5 bases). This CDR3 has 11 amino acids. Trimming pared 5 bases from V and 7 bases from J, leaving 8 bases between. Germline V gene data show CDR1 as SGHVS and CDR2 as FQNEAQ. Written as DNA, the CDR3 is TGTGCCAGCAGCATGACAGATGAAGCTTTCTTT. Translated, it gives CASSMTDEAFF.

This clone showed up just once. The chain combines TRBV18 with TRBJ1-1; unclear D gene. Germline V gene data show CDR1 as KGHSH and CDR2 as LQKENI. Trimming removed 6 bases at V and 3 bases at J, with 5 bases between. This CDR3 has 11 amino acids. The CDR3 loop reads CASSPDTEAFF. The CDR3 DNA is TGTGCCAGCTCTCCGGACACTGAAGCTTTCTTT.